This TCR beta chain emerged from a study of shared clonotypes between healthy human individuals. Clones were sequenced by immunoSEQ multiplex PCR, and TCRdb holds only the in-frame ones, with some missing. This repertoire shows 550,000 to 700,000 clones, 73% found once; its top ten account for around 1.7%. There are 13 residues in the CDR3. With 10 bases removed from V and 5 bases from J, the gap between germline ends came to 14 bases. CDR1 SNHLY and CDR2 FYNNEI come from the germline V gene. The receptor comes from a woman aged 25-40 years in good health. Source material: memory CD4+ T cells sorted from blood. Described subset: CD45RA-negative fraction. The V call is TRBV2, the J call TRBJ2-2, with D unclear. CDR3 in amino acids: CATRSLGTGELFF. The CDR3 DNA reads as TGTGCCACCCGCTCTCTGGGGACCGGGGAGCTGTTTTTT.